These 27 T cell receptor beta chains were all obtained from the same sample, sequenced in a study of radiation and T cells in renal cell carcinoma. Time point of the sample: baseline pretreatment blood. This sample's treatment: 15 Gy SBRT to primary tumor, nephrectomy 4 weeks later. Here immunoSEQ multiplex PCR was the method, and the copy in TCRdb shows in-frame clones only, minus some. The sample includes 95,000 to 150,000 clones, 80% to 85% of them seen just once. This material consisted of blood, taken from a patient whose treatment included radiotherapy and nephrectomy. Receptor source: an older woman with renal cell carcinoma.

The chain has TRBV28 and TRBJ1-5; D is perhaps TRBD1 (5 bases). Trimming removed 3 bases from V and 5 bases from J, with 11 bases in between. Germline V gives CDR1 MDHEN, CDR2 SYDVKM. The CDR3 runs to 14 residues. The CDR3: CASSFGGDYQPQHF. The CDR3 DNA follows: TGTGCCAGCAGTTTCGGGGGAGATTATCAGCCCCAGCATTTT.

The chain has TRBV5-4 and TRBJ1-6; the D gene is possibly TRBD1 (6 bases). V dropped 5 bases and J dropped 7 bases, with 19 bases sitting between them. Germline CDR1 is SGHNT and CDR2 is YYREEE (reference sequence). This CDR3 has 16 residues. The CDR3 DNA reads TGTGCCAGCAGTCTTGGACAGCGCTGGGGGAATTCACCCCTCCACTTT. Protein sequence: CASSLGQRWGNSPLHF.

This chain connects TRBV6-5 to TRBJ2-3; D tentatively fits TRBD1 or TRBD2 (5 bases each). The V end lost 6 bases, the J end lost 2 bases, and 12 bases lay between the germline ends. The CDR3 length is 14 residues. The V gene's germline CDR1 is MNHEY and CDR2 SVGAGI. CDR3 in amino acids: CASSRGPSTDTQYF. CDR3 in DNA: TGTGCCAGCAGCCGGGGCCCTTCCACAGATACGCAGTATTTT.

The chain joins TRBV28 to TRBJ1-2, with D unclear. The CDR3 is 14 residues long. V was cut by 1 base and J by 9 bases, with 15 bases left in between. Per the germline V gene, CDR1 is MDHEN and CDR2 is SYDVKM. The CDR3 bases are TGTGCCAGCAGTTTATCAGGAGGGCTCAGGCGCTACACCTTC. Its translation is CASSLSGGLRRYTF.

V and J are TRBV6-5 and TRBJ2-7; D call uncertain. V lost 5 bases and J 6 bases, leaving 14 bases between the germline ends. The CDR3 length is 13 residues. CDR1 is MNHEY, CDR2 SVGAGI, per germline. CDR3 in DNA: TGTGCCAGCAGTAACCCAGGTTTCTTCGAGCAGTACTTC. Amino acids: CASSNPGFFEQYF.

The chain has TRBV19 and TRBJ1-5; no firm D call. The CDR3 spans 15 residues. In germline, CDR1 is LNHDA, CDR2 SQIVND (reference sequence). V gave up 10 bases and J gave up 2 bases, with 18 bases separating them. As DNA, the CDR3 is TGTGCCACCGATTGGTCGGGTGAAGGCAATCAGCCCCAGCATTTT. It translates to CATDWSGEGNQPQHF.

J is TRBJ1-2 and V is TRBV6-5; maybe TRBD1 (6 bases). Per germline, CDR1 MNHEY and CDR2 SVGAGI. The CDR3 is 13 residues long. Trimming took off 0 bases at V and 6 bases at J, with 8 bases between the two ends. The CDR3 bases are TGTGCCAGCAGTTACTCGGCAGGGGATGGCTACACCTTC. It codes for CASSYSAGDGYTF.

This chain connects TRBV28 to TRBJ2-7, with 9 bases identical to TRBD2. Germline CDR1 and CDR2: MDHEN and SYDVKM. The V gene end was trimmed by 6 bases and the J gene end by 6 bases; junction bases not matched to a gene: 6. This CDR3 contains 13 residues. CDR3 sequence: CASRGGGAGEQYF. CDR3 bases: TGTGCCAGCAGGGGCGGGGGGGCCGGCGAGCAGTACTTC. Using reference TRBV28 and TRBJ2-7 for the parts outside the CDR3, the full variable domain is DVKVTQSSRYLVKRTGEKVFLECVQDMDHENMFWYRQDPGLGLRLIYFSYDVKMKEKGDIPEGYSVSREKKERFSLILESASTNQTSMYLCASRGGGAGEQYFGPGTRLTVT.

This chain links TRBV19 with TRBJ2-1; D may be TRBD2 (6 bases). CDR3 length equals 13 residues. V was pared by 3 bases and J by 9 bases, with 12 bases between. The germline CDR1 and CDR2 sequences are LNHDA and SQIVND (reference sequence). CDR3 nucleotides: TGTGCCAGTAGTATTATGATCGGGGGTGAGCAGTTCTTC. This encodes CASSIMIGGEQFF.

The V and J genes are TRBV30 and TRBJ2-2; possible D gene TRBD1, 6 bases. Per the germline V gene, CDR1 is GTSNPN and CDR2 is SVGIG (reference sequence). Trimming removed 3 bases from V and 0 bases from J, with 11 bases in between. The CDR3 runs 15 residues. CDR3 protein: CAWRFGQTNTGELFF. The CDR3 coding sequence is TGTGCCTGGAGGTTCGGACAGACGAACACCGGGGAGCTGTTTTTT.

This clone has only one observation. V is TRBV28 and J is TRBJ2-7; TRBD1 aligns across 7 bases. V lost 2 bases and J lost 11; bases outside the gene matches: 12. The CDR3 is made up of 14 amino acids. The germline V gene encodes CDR1 MDHEN and CDR2 SYDVKM. CDR3 loop: CASSLRGKGAEEYF. The CDR3 nucleotides are TGTGCCAGCAGTTTAAGGGGTAAGGGGGCAGAGGAGTACTTC.

The chain is built from TRBV6-1 and TRBJ2-3, with D uncertain. CDR1 is MNHNS, CDR2 SASEGT, per germline. V was trimmed by 5 bases and J by 6 bases, leaving 15 bases between them. This CDR3 is 14 amino acids long. In nucleotides, the CDR3 is TGTGCCAGCAGTCCTGCATCAGCATCCGATACGCAGTATTTT. This sequence encodes CASSPASASDTQYF.

The genes are TRBV30 and TRBJ2-7; D perhaps matches TRBD2 (6 bases). Trimming left V 8 bases short and J 4 bases short, with 12 bases between. This CDR3 region has 11 residues. Germline-derived CDR1 and CDR2 are GTSNPN and SVGIG (reference sequence). The CDR3 here is CAGGIEYEQYF. As DNA, the CDR3 is TGTGCCGGAGGGATAGAGTACGAGCAGTACTTC.

The genes are TRBV7-6 and TRBJ1-1; D perhaps matches TRBD1 (5 bases). Germline V gives CDR1 SGHVS, CDR2 FNYEAQ. The CDR3 length is 16 residues. Trimming pared 1 base from V and 5 bases from J, leaving 17 bases between. CDR3 nucleotide sequence: TGTGCCAGCAGCTTAGAGGGTCGGGGAACAGGTACTGAAGCTTTCTTT. Translating it yields CASSLEGRGTGTEAFF.

This chain joins TRBV4-2 and TRBJ2-7; 9 nucleotides match TRBD1. Germline V CDR1 and CDR2: LGHNA, YNFKEQ. J was trimmed by 2 bases and V by 0 bases; bases with no gene match: 11. The CDR3 runs 18 residues. CDR3 bases: TGTGCCAGCAGCCAAGACACGGGACAGGGTAAGTTGGCCTACGAGCAGTACTTC. It is translated as CASSQDTGQGKLAYEQYF.

The V and J genes are TRBV19 and TRBJ1-1, with D possibly matching TRBD1 (5 bases). V lost 4 bases, J lost 3 bases, and 9 bases lay in between. The CDR3 loop spans 13 amino acids. Germline loops: CDR1 LNHDA, CDR2 SQIVND (reference sequence). The CDR3 is CASSTQTDTEAFF. As DNA, the CDR3 is TGTGCCAGTAGTACCCAGACAGACACTGAAGCTTTCTTT.

The gene calls are TRBV9 and TRBJ1-1; D is undetermined. Deletions cut 0 bases from V and 1 base from J, with 13 bases between. The germline gives CDR1 SGDLS, CDR2 YYNGEE. This CDR3 is built from 16 residues. Written as DNA, the CDR3 is TGTGCCAGCAGCGTAGGGGTTGGGGTGGGGAACACTGAAGCTTTCTTT. Amino acid sequence: CASSVGVGVGNTEAFF.

This clone was observed a handful of times. This chain joins TRBV7-8 and TRBJ1-2; tentative D call: TRBD1 (5 bases). The germline V and J ends were trimmed by 4 bases and 8 bases, with 11 bases remaining between them. The CDR3 extends over 12 amino acids. The germline V gene encodes CDR1 SGHVS and CDR2 FQNEAQ. Here the CDR3 reads CASSSGTSGYTF. CDR3 bases: TGTGCCAGCAGCTCCGGGACGTCCGGCTACACCTTC.

A note on this clone: This same CDR3 is encoded by further DNA sequences in the sample. The chain uses TRBV7-2 and TRBJ2-7; the D is unclear. Trimming removed 1 base from V and 2 bases from J, with 6 bases in between. Germline V gives CDR1 SGHTA, CDR2 FQGNSA. The CDR3 is 13 residues long. The CDR3 DNA reads TGTGCCAGCAGCTTAGGAGGAACCTACGAGCAGTACTTC. Translation: CASSLGGTYEQYF.

This chain uses TRBV2 with TRBJ1-2, with a possible D match to TRBD1 (6 bases). The CDR3 contains 14 residues. V was trimmed by 2 bases and J by 4 bases, leaving 11 bases between them. Germline V gives CDR1 SNHLY, CDR2 FYNNEI. The CDR3 DNA sequence: TGTGCCAGCAGTGAACCTCCACAGGGCTATGGCTACACCTTC. Its protein is CASSEPPQGYGYTF.

V is TRBV27 and J is TRBJ2-7; 8 nucleotides agree with TRBD1. J was trimmed by 11 bases and V by 4 bases; bases with no gene match: 10. This CDR3 comprises 13 residues. The germline V gene has CDR1 MNHEY and CDR2 SMNVEV (reference sequence). The CDR3 DNA is TGTGCCAGCAGTTCCCCCTCAAGGACAGGGAAGTACTTC. Its translation: CASSSPSRTGKYF.

The chain recombines TRBV28 with TRBJ1-1, with TRBD1 as a possible D gene (5 bases). V was trimmed by 2 bases and J by 4 bases, leaving 14 bases between them. There are 15 residues in the CDR3. Germline V gene data show CDR1 as MDHEN and CDR2 as SYDVKM. The CDR3 here is CASSLMGGSGTEAFF. CDR3 DNA sequence: TGTGCCAGCAGTTTAATGGGGGGAAGTGGCACTGAAGCTTTCTTT.

This clone was detected a few times. The gene calls are TRBV19 and TRBJ1-1, with D possibly being TRBD1 (6 bases). CDR1 and CDR2 (germline): LNHDA, SQIVND (reference sequence). Trimming left V 3 bases short and J 4 bases short, with 9 bases between. The CDR3 sequence is 13 residues long. The CDR3 spells CASSIQGSTEAFF. The CDR3 DNA sequence: TGTGCCAGTAGTATCCAGGGGAGCACTGAAGCTTTCTTT.

The chain carries TRBV7-9 and TRBJ2-3; D is perhaps TRBD2 (5 bases). V was trimmed by 5 bases and J by 2 bases, leaving 17 bases between them. The CDR3 is 16 residues long. Germline-derived CDR1 and CDR2 are SEHNR and FQNEAQ (reference sequence). The CDR3 region is CASSQEGGLTTDTQYF. CDR3 sequence (DNA): TGTGCCAGCAGCCAAGAGGGTGGGTTAACCACAGATACGCAGTATTTT.

This sequence joins TRBV7-9 and TRBJ2-7; 9 bases are shared with TRBD1. The CDR3 totals 15 residues. In germline, CDR1 is SEHNR, CDR2 FQNEAQ (reference sequence). J lost 2 bases, V lost 3 bases, and 5 bases had no gene match. DNA of the CDR3: TGTGCCAGCAGCTTGGTGACAGGGGGTCCCTACGAGCAGTACTTC. Its translation: CASSLVTGGPYEQYF.

The chain employs TRBV2 and TRBJ1-5; a weak D match, TRBD1 (5 bases). Germline assignment: CDR1 SNHLY and CDR2 FYNNEI. V was shortened by 7 bases and J by 2 bases, with 9 bases between the two germline ends. The CDR3 consists of 13 residues. The CDR3 loop is CASIREGNQPQHF. CDR3 nucleotides: TGTGCCAGCATCAGGGAAGGCAATCAGCCCCAGCATTTT.

V and J are TRBV27 and TRBJ1-5, with 8 bases aligning to TRBD1. With V trimmed by 6 bases and J by 4 bases, 14 bases remained unmatched. Germline V gives CDR1 MNHEY, CDR2 SMNVEV (reference sequence). The CDR3 runs 17 residues. CDR3 DNA sequence: TGTGCCAGCAGCCCCATCCAGGGGGCGCCGGGAAATCAGCCCCAGCATTTT. It is translated as CASSPIQGAPGNQPQHF.